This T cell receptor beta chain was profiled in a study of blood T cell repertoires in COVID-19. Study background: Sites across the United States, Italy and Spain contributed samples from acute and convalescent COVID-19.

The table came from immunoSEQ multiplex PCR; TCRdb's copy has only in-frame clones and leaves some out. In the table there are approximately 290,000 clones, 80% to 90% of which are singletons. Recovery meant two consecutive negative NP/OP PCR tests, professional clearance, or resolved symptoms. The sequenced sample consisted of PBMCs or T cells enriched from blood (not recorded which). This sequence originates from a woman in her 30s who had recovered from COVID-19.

The CDR3 nucleotides are TGTGCCAGCAGTGCACAGGGTAAGGGTACTGAAGCTTTCTTT. Amino acids: CASSAQGKGTEAFF. The genes are TRBV6-4 and TRBJ1-1; a weak D match, TRBD1 (6 bases). The CDR3 contains 14 residues. Deletions cut 4 bases from V and 5 bases from J, with 14 bases between. From germline, CDR1 is MRHNA and CDR2 SNTAGT.